The rows below give T cell receptor beta chains drawn from one sample of a study of technical replicates of blood from a few donors. The method was immunoSEQ multiplex PCR; TCRdb's version includes in-frame clones alone and lacks a portion of them. The data hold around 80,000 clones, with 89% observed a single time. Sequenced material: T cells isolated from PBMCs. These receptors came from a human donor in good health. The CDR3 runs from the conserved cysteine through the conserved F or W. Clone size, where shown, is once, few, many, or a class for clones that have expanded.

CDR3aa: CASSHPRDSSYEQYF; j_gene: TRBJ2-7; v_gene: TRBV23-1; abundance: once
CDR3aa: CASSLGAGEAFF; j_gene: TRBJ1-1; v_gene: TRBV5-1; abundance: -
CDR3aa: CASSPLSGRGETQYF; j_gene: TRBJ2-5; v_gene: TRBV28; abundance: -
CDR3aa: CASRDRANTGELFF; j_gene: TRBJ2-2; v_gene: TRBV9; abundance: -
CDR3aa: CASSLFRETQYF; j_gene: TRBJ2-5; v_gene: TRBV11-2; abundance: -
CDR3aa: CASSADYRGPNTEAFF; j_gene: TRBJ1-1; v_gene: TRBV9; abundance: -
CDR3aa: CASSWALAKNIQYF; j_gene: TRBJ2-4; v_gene: TRBV27; abundance: once
CDR3aa: CASSDNWTGGREGYTF; j_gene: TRBJ1-2; v_gene: TRBV2; abundance: -
CDR3aa: CATAGGGNIQYF; j_gene: TRBJ2-4; v_gene: TRBV2; abundance: -
CDR3aa: CASSLDGTSTDTQYF; j_gene: TRBJ2-3; v_gene: TRBV5-1; abundance: -
CDR3aa: CASSLDPFYEQYF; j_gene: TRBJ2-7; v_gene: TRBV5-4; abundance: -
CDR3aa: CAISDQQPDQPQHF; j_gene: TRBJ1-5; v_gene: TRBV10-3; abundance: once
CDR3aa: CASSQDLAGRSYNEQFF; j_gene: TRBJ2-1; v_gene: TRBV4-2; abundance: -
CDR3aa: CASSSTGTGFYGYTF; j_gene: TRBJ1-2; v_gene: TRBV7-9; abundance: -
CDR3aa: CASSYSSRNEQFF; j_gene: TRBJ2-1; v_gene: TRBV6-5; abundance: -
CDR3aa: CASSVEENEQFF; j_gene: TRBJ2-1; v_gene: TRBV9; abundance: -
CDR3aa: CASNAGLAADEQYF; j_gene: TRBJ2-7; v_gene: TRBV2; abundance: -
CDR3aa: CASSLGHLTQETQYF; j_gene: TRBJ2-5; v_gene: TRBV9; abundance: -
CDR3aa: CASSVATDRRNTEAFF; j_gene: TRBJ1-1; v_gene: TRBV9; abundance: -
CDR3aa: CASSQDSHNSGANVLTF; j_gene: TRBJ2-6; v_gene: TRBV4-2; abundance: -
CDR3aa: CASSEQGGSTEAFF; j_gene: TRBJ1-1; v_gene: TRBV6-1; abundance: -
CDR3aa: CASSLKFSLQGNREQYF; j_gene: TRBJ2-7; v_gene: TRBV13; abundance: -
CDR3aa: CASSLGRVNSPLHF; j_gene: TRBJ1-6; v_gene: TRBV5-1; abundance: -
CDR3aa: CASSLAGTGYEQYF; j_gene: TRBJ2-7; v_gene: TRBV5-8; abundance: -
CDR3aa: CAIEGGLSYNEQFF; j_gene: TRBJ2-1; v_gene: TRBV2; abundance: -
CDR3aa: CASSPSAGNTIYF; j_gene: TRBJ1-3; v_gene: TRBV18; abundance: -
CDR3aa: CASRKAGTGQETQYF; j_gene: TRBJ2-5; v_gene: TRBV19; abundance: -
CDR3aa: CASFSGIGLYEQYF; j_gene: TRBJ2-7; v_gene: TRBV27; abundance: -
CDR3aa: CASSSSGSGADTQYF; j_gene: TRBJ2-3; v_gene: TRBV13; abundance: -
CDR3aa: CASSHTGSGEKLFF; j_gene: TRBJ1-4; v_gene: TRBV27; abundance: -
CDR3aa: CASSYHLAYGYTF; j_gene: TRBJ1-2; v_gene: TRBV6-5; abundance: -
CDR3aa: CASSAGEGQVSYNEQFF; j_gene: TRBJ2-1; v_gene: TRBV5-4; abundance: -
CDR3aa: CASSDSVGPPYNEQFF; j_gene: TRBJ2-1; v_gene: TRBV6-4; abundance: -
CDR3aa: CASTGSTDTQYF; j_gene: TRBJ2-3; v_gene: TRBV21-1; abundance: -
CDR3aa: CASSIAGGGYNEQFF; j_gene: TRBJ2-1; v_gene: TRBV19; abundance: -
CDR3aa: CASSELSESSGELFF; j_gene: TRBJ2-2; v_gene: TRBV19; abundance: -
CDR3aa: CASTPRSPSNEQFF; j_gene: TRBJ2-1; v_gene: TRBV9; abundance: -
CDR3aa: CACNREGGANVLTF; j_gene: TRBJ2-6; v_gene: TRBV30; abundance: -